Described below is a single T cell receptor beta chain sequence and its context. Its specificity is unknown. The sample originates from a study of T cells in localized non-small cell lung cancer. This CDR3 has 14 amino acids. Germline CDR1 reads SGHTA; CDR2 reads FQGNSA. The V and J ends lost 5 bases and 1 base respectively, with 11 bases between them. Whole-study findings and limits: Uninvolved adjacent lung, not tumor, had the highest T cell clonality. Among blood samples, higher T cell density accompanied longer overall survival. The appearance of a median roughly 58 of the top 100 tumor clones was seen in adjacent lung.

Measured with immunoSEQ multiplex PCR; TCRdb has only the in-frame clones, and not every one. The sample yields 30,000 to 45,000 clones, 80% to 90% seen once. The TCR was taken from a woman aged 35 to 75 with stage I lung adenocarcinoma. Specimen: peripheral blood, collected before any cancer treatment. The rearrangement uses TRBV7-2 and TRBJ1-1; D is perhaps TRBD1 (6 bases). This chain's CDR3 is CASSKRQENTEAFF. The DNA for the CDR3 is TGTGCCAGCAGCAAAAGACAGGAGAACACTGAAGCTTTCTTT.